This is a list of T cell receptor beta chains from one sample in a study of blood T cells in healthy people across ages. TCRdb ran MiXCR on the 5' RACE reads and lists one entry per CDR3 protein. The sample records around 1,800,000 distinct CDR3 sequences, roughly two fifths being singletons. Sequenced material: blood. All receptors derive from a human donor in good health. Each CDR3 is given without its conserved first and last residue. The order of the fields is CDR3 protein, V gene.

CDR3aa: SVETSRGNEQF; v_gene: TRBV29-1
CDR3aa: ASSLGRSNLVGGGYT; v_gene: TRBV12-3/TRBV12-4
CDR3aa: ASSLALWGGRTEAF; v_gene: TRBV7-8
CDR3aa: ASSYGPSSTDTQY; v_gene: TRBV6-5
CDR3aa: ASRRVGGSSYEQY; v_gene: TRBV27
CDR3aa: ASSLASGGTYTQY; v_gene: TRBV7-2
CDR3aa: SAPSPPFLYEQY; v_gene: TRBV20-1
CDR3aa: ASGRQSGEQY; v_gene: TRBV5-6
CDR3aa: ASSQDSAGGAYEQY; v_gene: TRBV4-2
CDR3aa: SARYGGNTGELF; v_gene: TRBV20-1
CDR3aa: ASRAWSSGEGNEQF; v_gene: TRBV6-5
CDR3aa: ASSMKPDPLNEQF; v_gene: TRBV19
CDR3aa: ASSPYRGLYEQY; v_gene: TRBV9
CDR3aa: ASSVPLWPGDGSGANVLT; v_gene: TRBV9
CDR3aa: AISAGGTDTQY; v_gene: TRBV10-3
CDR3aa: ASSEARRLTNTEAF; v_gene: TRBV6-1
CDR3aa: ASGRDSREAF; v_gene: TRBV12-5
CDR3aa: ASSQEPTGGNEQF; v_gene: TRBV3-1
CDR3aa: ASSTLEGRADGYT; v_gene: TRBV28
CDR3aa: ASSSRTGGPYEQF; v_gene: TRBV7-2
CDR3aa: ASSIFGAPNYGYT; v_gene: TRBV2
CDR3aa: ASKGIATQY; v_gene: TRBV27
CDR3aa: ASSQGPTGSYGYT; v_gene: TRBV4-3
CDR3aa: ATSSHSANYGCT; v_gene: TRBV15
CDR3aa: ASSLALAGISGGEQY; v_gene: TRBV7-2
CDR3aa: ASSFTPSSYNSPLH; v_gene: TRBV12-3/TRBV12-4
CDR3aa: AIQGVPTDTQY; v_gene: TRBV10-3
CDR3aa: SASGQGASLLLCTEAF; v_gene: TRBV20-1
CDR3aa: ASSLRQATYEQY; v_gene: TRBV5-1
CDR3aa: AGSLIKNEQF; v_gene: TRBV7-9
CDR3aa: AGRRGPYNEQF; v_gene: TRBV12-3/TRBV12-4
CDR3aa: SARGWGQPNEQF; v_gene: TRBV20-1
CDR3aa: ASSLDPPSSYNEQF; v_gene: TRBV7-7
CDR3aa: ASSQVEPGQGSYGYT; v_gene: TRBV6-6
CDR3aa: SANSRGGLYEQY; v_gene: TRBV20-1
CDR3aa: SAVCTEAF; v_gene: TRBV20-1
CDR3aa: ATSEAGGWETQY; v_gene: TRBV24-1
CDR3aa: ANSLVSRSYGYT; v_gene: TRBV7-2
CDR3aa: ASSSSGAPSGYT; v_gene: TRBV9
CDR3aa: ASSPRGDRGAF; v_gene: TRBV7-2
CDR3aa: ASSQEEQGYQPQR; v_gene: TRBV4-1
CDR3aa: ASSFSAGSEETQY; v_gene: TRBV18
CDR3aa: ASSLRRAGGIYGYT; v_gene: TRBV7-2
CDR3aa: SAQGRNLAKNIQY; v_gene: TRBV20-1
CDR3aa: SVEDDGTGFYGYT; v_gene: TRBV29-1
CDR3aa: ASSPTSGGAQF; v_gene: TRBV5-1
CDR3aa: ASSQDKGGSNQPQH; v_gene: TRBV4-3
CDR3aa: ATSRDQRGAGGYT; v_gene: TRBV15
CDR3aa: ASSLQDNEQF; v_gene: TRBV7-3